Presented here are 29 T cell receptor beta chains from one specimen sequenced in a study of CD4 T cells in lung cancer. TCRdb's table, derived via immunoSEQ multiplex PCR, lists solely in-frame clones and lacks some. The table lists roughly 5,200 clones, 70% to 85% of them singletons. Sequencing was done on a sample of lung tumor tissue. Receptors were obtained from a man aged 55 to 70 with non-small cell lung cancer.

This clone was seen only a few times. This CDR3 is CATSRQTGGDGYTF. CDR3 nucleotides: TGTGCCACCAGCAGACAAACAGGGGGCGATGGCTACACCTTC. V and J are TRBV15 and TRBJ1-2; 9 nucleotides line up with TRBD1. CDR3 length: 14 residues. Germline CDR1 LNHNV, CDR2 YYDKDF (reference sequence). V shed 2 bases and J 6 bases; nucleotides not matched to a gene: 4. Variable domain in full (rest from reference TRBV15 and TRBJ1-2): DAMVIQNPRYQVTQFGKPVTLSCSQTLNHNVMYWYQQKSSQAPKLLFHYYDKDFNNEADTPDNFQSRRPNTSFCFLDIRSPGLGDTAMYLCATSRQTGGDGYTFGSGTRLTVV.

The chain recombines TRBV27 with TRBJ1-2, with 7 bases matching TRBD1. The germline V gene has CDR1 MNHEY and CDR2 SMNVEV (reference sequence). V was pared by 6 bases and J by 6 bases, with 19 bases of the junction left unmatched. There are 17 residues in the CDR3. CDR3 coding DNA: TGTGCCAGCAGCGGAAAGACAGGGATCCCGGGAGCAGATGGCTACACCTTC. Amino acids: CASSGKTGIPGADGYTF.

V usage is TRBV5-6 and J usage is TRBJ1-2; D not resolved. Trimming removed 0 bases from V and 0 bases from J, with 9 bases in between. The CDR3 totals 15 residues. Germline CDR1 SGHDT, CDR2 YYEEEE. CDR3 amino acids: CASSLGRNANYGYTF. Written as DNA, the CDR3 is TGTGCCAGCAGCTTGGGCAGGAACGCTAACTATGGCTACACCTTC.

This clone showed up just a few times. This chain links TRBV6-1 with TRBJ1-4; TRBD1 is a possible D gene (5 bases). V was trimmed by 5 bases and J by 0 bases, leaving 7 bases between them. The CDR3 has 14 residues. Per the germline V gene, CDR1 is MNHNS and CDR2 is SASEGT. CDR3 coding DNA: TGTGCCAGCAGTCGGACAACAACTAATGAAAAACTGTTTTTT. As protein: CASSRTTTNEKLFF.

The rearrangement uses TRBV19 and TRBJ2-4; possibly TRBD1 for D (6 bases). Germline V gene data show CDR1 as LNHDA and CDR2 as SQIVND (reference sequence). The CDR3 loop spans 16 amino acids. V was trimmed by 3 bases and J by 0 bases, leaving 12 bases between them. This CDR3 reads CASSIRQELAKNIQYF. The CDR3 nucleotides are TGTGCCAGTAGTATCCGACAGGAGTTAGCCAAAAACATTCAGTACTTC.

This clone was counted between two and nine times. V gene TRBV4-2 combines with J gene TRBJ2-2, with D tentatively TRBD2 (5 bases). V was shortened by 4 bases and J by 2 bases, with 11 bases between the two germline ends. The CDR3 contains 15 residues. From germline, CDR1 is LGHNA and CDR2 YNFKEQ. The CDR3 DNA reads TGTGCCAGCAGCCTAAGGACTGGAAACACCGGGGAGCTGTTTTTT. Translation gives CASSLRTGNTGELFF.

V usage is TRBV19 and J usage is TRBJ1-5; a possible D gene is TRBD1 (6 bases). The germline V gene has CDR1 LNHDA and CDR2 SQIVND (reference sequence). This CDR3 region has 16 residues. Trimming stripped 5 bases from V and 7 bases from J, with 21 bases between. The CDR3 sequence: CASSHTRQVGGQPQHF. The CDR3 region has the DNA TGTGCCAGTAGTCATACCCGACAGGTAGGCGGACAGCCCCAGCATTTT.

The chain employs TRBV11-1 and TRBJ1-1; 9 bases line up with TRBD1. Trimming removed 2 bases from V and 5 bases from J; junction bases left unmatched: 9. Germline CDR1 and CDR2: SGHAT and FQDESV (reference sequence). The CDR3 runs to 16 residues. The CDR3 reads CASSLSAGTGWTEAFF. The CDR3 nucleotides are TGTGCCAGCAGCTTATCCGCCGGGACAGGGTGGACTGAAGCTTTCTTT.

This clone occurred a few times. This rearrangement joins TRBV4-2 to TRBJ2-1, with TRBD2 matching over 13 bases. CDR1 is LGHNA, CDR2 YNFKEQ, per germline. The junction had 5 bases not matched to a gene; V was cut back by 1 base and J by 8 bases. CDR3 length equals 16 residues. The CDR3 nucleotides read TGTGCCAGCAGCCAAGTAGGACTAGCGGGAGACGATGAGCAGTTCTTC. Its protein product is CASSQVGLAGDDEQFF.

This sequence joins TRBV6-4 and TRBJ2-3; TRBD2 matches 10 bases. The J segment lost 0 bases and the V segment lost 4 bases, leaving 1 base of the junction unmatched. The CDR3 totals 15 residues. CDR1 MRHNA and CDR2 SNTAGT come from the germline V gene. CDR3 sequence: CASSATSGSTDTQYF. The CDR3 bases are TGTGCCAGCAGTGCGACTAGCGGGAGCACAGATACGCAGTATTTT.

The V and J genes are TRBV5-1 and TRBJ2-7, with TRBD2 identical over 14 bases. Germline loops: CDR1 SGHRS, CDR2 YFSETQ. The CDR3 covers 23 residues. The trim removed 2 bases at V and 3 bases at J, leaving 25 bases unmatched. CDR3 region: CASSFKPGQPTGLAGGFVYEQYF. The DNA of the CDR3 is TGCGCCAGCAGCTTCAAACCGGGACAACCGACCGGACTAGCGGGAGGATTTGTCTACGAGCAGTACTTC.

The rearrangement uses TRBV6-6 and TRBJ1-1, with 7 bases that match TRBD1. Germline-derived CDR1 and CDR2 are MNHNY and SVGAGI (reference sequence). The V gene end was trimmed by 5 bases and the J gene end by 5 bases; junction bases not matched to a gene: 5. The CDR3 consists of 13 residues. The CDR3 nucleotides read TGTGCCAGCAGTGCGACAGGGCGGACTGAAGCTTTCTTT. Amino acid sequence: CASSATGRTEAFF.

This chain connects TRBV7-6 to TRBJ2-2; TRBD2 agrees at 12 bases. The CDR3 covers 16 residues. V trimming: 5 bases; J trimming: 7 bases; junction bases outside the gene matches: 8. CDR1 and CDR2 (germline): SGHVS, FNYEAQ. Here the CDR3 DNA reads TGTGCCAGCAGCCGGACTAGCGGGAATCCAGACGGGGAGCTGTTTTTT. Its translation is CASSRTSGNPDGELFF.

This chain joins TRBV14 and TRBJ2-4; 7 nucleotides align to TRBD1. CDR1 SGHDN and CDR2 FVKESK come from the germline V gene. The CDR3 covers 17 residues. The trim removed 0 bases at V and 7 bases at J, leaving 12 bases unmatched. The CDR3 DNA is TGTGCCAGCAGCCAAGATACAGGGGCCGGCTCGAGGAACATTCAGTACTTC. This translates into CASSQDTGAGSRNIQYF.

The chain links TRBV28 to TRBJ2-3; D is unclear. Germline assignment: CDR1 MDHEN and CDR2 SYDVKM. The V end lost 0 bases, the J end lost 5 bases, and 9 bases lay between the germline ends. This CDR3 contains 14 residues. CDR3 DNA sequence: TGTGCCAGCAGTTTATGGTCAGGTGGAGATACGCAGTATTTT. Residues: CASSLWSGGDTQYF.

The chain combines TRBV19 with TRBJ2-1; TRBD1 might be the D (5 bases). The CDR3 covers 14 residues. Trimming left V 6 bases short and J 5 bases short, with 14 bases between. CDR1 is LNHDA, CDR2 SQIVND, per germline (reference sequence). This CDR3 reads CASRGPFANNEQFF. The DNA for the CDR3 is TGTGCCAGTAGGGGGCCTTTTGCAAACAATGAGCAGTTCTTC.

The J gene is TRBJ2-7, the V gene TRBV28, with TRBD2 as a possible D gene (6 bases). The length of the CDR3 is 14 residues. The V end lost 6 bases, the J end lost 4 bases, and 16 bases lay between the germline ends. Per the germline V gene, CDR1 is MDHEN and CDR2 is SYDVKM. CDR3 nucleotide sequence: TGTGCCAGCAGGGTTGGGGGGAGTAGGTACGAGCAGTACTTC. Its protein is CASRVGGSRYEQYF.

The genes are TRBV12-5 and TRBJ1-1, with TRBD1 identical over 7 bases. V was pared by 5 bases and J by 3 bases, with 3 bases of the junction left unmatched. This CDR3 region has 13 residues. Germline CDR1 LGHNT, CDR2 FRNRAP. CDR3: CASGPGQDTEAFF. The CDR3 region has the DNA TGTGCTAGTGGTCCCGGACAGGACACTGAAGCTTTCTTT.

The chain carries TRBV19 and TRBJ2-3; possibly TRBD1 for D (6 bases). Trimming stripped 1 base from V and 1 base from J, with 6 bases between. The germline V gene has CDR1 LNHDA and CDR2 SQIVND (reference sequence). The CDR3 is made up of 14 amino acids. CDR3 DNA sequence: TGTGCCAGTAGTATAGGACAGGGCACAGATACGCAGTATTTT. This gives the protein CASSIGQGTDTQYF. The full variable domain, rest sourced from reference TRBV19 and TRBJ2-3, is DGGITQSPKYLFRKEGQNVTLSCEQNLNHDAMYWYRQDPGQGLRLIYYSQIVNDFQKGDIAEGYSVSREKKESFPLTVTSAQKNPTAFYLCASSIGQGTDTQYFGPGTRLTVL.

This clone rates as medium-sized (0.01 to 0.1%). The rearrangement uses TRBV2 and TRBJ2-3; no clear D. CDR1 is SNHLY, CDR2 FYNNEI, per germline. The CDR3 totals 16 residues. Trimming took off 6 bases at V and 2 bases at J, with 18 bases between the two ends. The CDR3 is CASRPTPGGTTDTQYF. In DNA, the CDR3 is TGTGCCAGCAGACCTACACCGGGTGGCACCACAGATACGCAGTATTTT.

This sequence joins TRBV27 and TRBJ2-5; 10 positions match TRBD2. The assigned J gene may be wrong: the sequence end matches TRBJ2-7 better. CDR1 is MNHEY, CDR2 SMNVEV, per germline (reference sequence). CDR3 size: 14 residues. CDR3 in amino acids: CASRWTSGSYEQYF. CDR3 coding DNA: TGTGCCAGCAGATGGACTAGCGGTTCCTACGAGCAGTACTTC.

The chain links TRBV6-6 to TRBJ1-1, with no clear D. This CDR3 contains 13 residues. Germline lookup yields CDR1 MNHNY and CDR2 SVGAGI (reference sequence). Trimming pared 2 bases from V and 3 bases from J, leaving 7 bases between. The CDR3 nucleotides read TGTGCCAGCAGTTACACTAGGGACACTGAAGCTTTCTTT. It codes for CASSYTRDTEAFF.

The chain joins TRBV27 to TRBJ2-3, with 7 bases that match TRBD2. With 3 bases clipped from V and 1 base from J, the junction kept 7 bases outside the gene matches. The length of the CDR3 is 16 residues. Germline V gene sequence: CDR1 MNHEY, CDR2 SMNVEV (reference sequence). The CDR3 coding sequence is TGTGCCAGCAGTTTTGGGGGAGGGCGCCGCACAGATACGCAGTATTTT. This codes for CASSFGGGRRTDTQYF.

The chain uses TRBV28 and TRBJ1-2; 8 positions match TRBD1. V lost 5 bases, J lost 2 bases, and 10 bases stayed unmatched. From germline, CDR1 is MDHEN and CDR2 SYDVKM. This CDR3 is 16 amino acids long. The CDR3, as DNA: TGTGCCAGCAGTGAACTCGGACAGGGAGGAAACTATGGCTACACCTTC. This gives the protein CASSELGQGGNYGYTF.

The chain has TRBV5-1 and TRBJ2-7; TRBD1 matches at 11 bases. CDR1 SGHRS and CDR2 YFSETQ come from the germline V gene. V trimming: 7 bases; J trimming: 2 bases; junction bases outside the gene matches: 5. This CDR3 has 14 residues. CDR3 in amino acids: CASLPGQGAYEQYF. CDR3 in DNA: TGCGCCAGCCTGCCGGGACAGGGGGCCTACGAGCAGTACTTC. Variable domain in full (rest from reference TRBV5-1 and TRBJ2-7): KAGVTQTPRYLIKTRGQQVTLSCSPISGHRSVSWYQQTPGQGLQFLFEYFSETQRNKGNFPGRFSGRQFSNSRSEMNVSTLELGDSALYLCASLPGQGAYEQYFGPGTRLTVT.

The CDR3 nucleotides read TGCGCCAGCAGCTTCACTCTGGGGACAGGGGCGCGCACAGATACGCAGTATTTT. It translates to CASSFTLGTGARTDTQYF. The chain uses TRBV5-1 and TRBJ2-3; 10 bases map to TRBD1. With V trimmed by 2 bases and J by 1 base, 10 bases remained unmatched. The CDR3 covers 18 residues. Germline V gene data show CDR1 as SGHRS and CDR2 as YFSETQ.

CDR3 in amino acids: CASSDQGQSNQPQHF. The CDR3 DNA is TGTGCCAGCAGTGACCAGGGACAGAGCAATCAGCCCCAGCATTTT. The chain is built from TRBV6-1 and TRBJ1-5, with 7 positions matching TRBD1. Unmatched junction bases numbered 3, after V lost 3 bases and J lost 1 base. CDR1 and CDR2 (germline): MNHNS, SASEGT. CDR3 length: 15 amino acids.

The chain recombines TRBV15 with TRBJ1-1; a possible D gene is TRBD1 (6 bases). The CDR3 is 13 residues long. CDR1 is LNHNV, CDR2 YYDKDF, per germline (reference sequence). With 8 bases removed from V and 0 bases from J, the gap between germline ends came to 10 bases. The CDR3 region has the DNA TGTGCCACCTCGGGACAATTGAACACTGAAGCTTTCTTT. It specifies CATSGQLNTEAFF.

V gene TRBV4-2 combines with J gene TRBJ1-4, with 7 nucleotides matching TRBD1. Trimming took 2 bases from V and 8 from J; bases not matched to a gene: 11. In germline, CDR1 is LGHNA, CDR2 YNFKEQ. This CDR3 contains 16 residues. CDR3 DNA: TGTGCCAGCAGCCAATTCGAAAGGACAGGCGGGGAAAAACTGTTTTTT. The encoded protein is CASSQFERTGGEKLFF.